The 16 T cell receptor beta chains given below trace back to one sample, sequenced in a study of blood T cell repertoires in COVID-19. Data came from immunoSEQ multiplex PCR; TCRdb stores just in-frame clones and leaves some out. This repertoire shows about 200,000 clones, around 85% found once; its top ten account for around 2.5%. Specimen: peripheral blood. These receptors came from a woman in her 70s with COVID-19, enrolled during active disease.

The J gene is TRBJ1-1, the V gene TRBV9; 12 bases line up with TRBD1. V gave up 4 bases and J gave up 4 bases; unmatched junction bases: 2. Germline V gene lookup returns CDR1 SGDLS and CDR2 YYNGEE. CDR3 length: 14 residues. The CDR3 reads CASSPGQGATEAFF. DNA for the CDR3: TGTGCCAGCAGCCCGGGACAGGGGGCCACTGAAGCTTTCTTT.

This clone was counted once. CDR3 nucleotide sequence: TGTGCCAGCATTCAACAGGGGCGTGGAAACACCATATATTTT. It is translated as CASIQQGRGNTIYF. The V and J genes are TRBV6-6 and TRBJ1-3; 7 nucleotides agree with TRBD1. Trimming cost V 7 bases and J 3 bases; bases outside gene matches: 6. Germline V gene lookup returns CDR1 MNHNY and CDR2 SVGAGI (reference sequence). This CDR3 comprises 14 residues.

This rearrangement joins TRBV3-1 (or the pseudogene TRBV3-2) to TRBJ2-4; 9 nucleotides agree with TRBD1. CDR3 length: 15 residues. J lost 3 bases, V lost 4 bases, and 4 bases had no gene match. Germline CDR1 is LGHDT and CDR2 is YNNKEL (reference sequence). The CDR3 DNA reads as TGTGCCAGCAGCCTCGGGACAGGGAGCAAAAACATTCAGTACTTC. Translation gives CASSLGTGSKNIQYF.

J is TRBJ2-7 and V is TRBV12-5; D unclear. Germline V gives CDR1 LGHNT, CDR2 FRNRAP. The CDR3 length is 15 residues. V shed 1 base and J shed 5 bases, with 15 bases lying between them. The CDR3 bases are TGTGCTAGTGGTTTGGGGATCTCAGCGTTGGACGAGCAGTACTTC. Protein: CASGLGISALDEQYF.

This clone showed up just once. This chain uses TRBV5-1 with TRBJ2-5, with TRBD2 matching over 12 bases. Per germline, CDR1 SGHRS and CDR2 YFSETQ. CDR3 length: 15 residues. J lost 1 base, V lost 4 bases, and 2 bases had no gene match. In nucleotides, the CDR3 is TGCGCCAGCAGCCAGACTAGCGGGAGCCAAGAGACCCAGTACTTC. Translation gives CASSQTSGSQETQYF.

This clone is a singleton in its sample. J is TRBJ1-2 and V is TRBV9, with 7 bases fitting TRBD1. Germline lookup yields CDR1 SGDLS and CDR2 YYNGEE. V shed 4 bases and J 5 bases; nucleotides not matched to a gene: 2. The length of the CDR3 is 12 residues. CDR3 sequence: CASSRDSYGYTF. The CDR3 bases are TGTGCCAGCAGCCGGGACAGTTATGGCTACACCTTC.

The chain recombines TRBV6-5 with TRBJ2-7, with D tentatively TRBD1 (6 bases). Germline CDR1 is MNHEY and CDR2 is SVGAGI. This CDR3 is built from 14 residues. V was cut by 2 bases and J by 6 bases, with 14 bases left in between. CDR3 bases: TGTGCCAGCAGTTACGAGAAGGGGGACCTCGAGCAGTACTTC. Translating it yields CASSYEKGDLEQYF.

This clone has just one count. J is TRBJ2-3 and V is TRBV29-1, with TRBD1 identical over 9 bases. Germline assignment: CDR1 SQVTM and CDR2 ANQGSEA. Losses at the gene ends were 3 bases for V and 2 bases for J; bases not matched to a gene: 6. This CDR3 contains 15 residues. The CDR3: CSVDLGTGTTDTQYF. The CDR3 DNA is TGCAGCGTTGACTTGGGGACAGGGACCACAGATACGCAGTATTTT.

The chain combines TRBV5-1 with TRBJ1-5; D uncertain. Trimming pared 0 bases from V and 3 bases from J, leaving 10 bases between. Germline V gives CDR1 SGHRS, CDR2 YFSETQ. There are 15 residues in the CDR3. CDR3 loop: CASSLGASPNQPQHF. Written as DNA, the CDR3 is TGCGCCAGCAGCTTGGGGGCGTCCCCCAATCAGCCCCAGCATTTT.

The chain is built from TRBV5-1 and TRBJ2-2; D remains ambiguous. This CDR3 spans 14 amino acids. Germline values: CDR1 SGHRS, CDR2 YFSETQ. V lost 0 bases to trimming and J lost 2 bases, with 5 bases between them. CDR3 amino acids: CASSLVINTGELFF. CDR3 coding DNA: TGCGCCAGCAGCTTGGTTATTAACACCGGGGAGCTGTTTTTT.

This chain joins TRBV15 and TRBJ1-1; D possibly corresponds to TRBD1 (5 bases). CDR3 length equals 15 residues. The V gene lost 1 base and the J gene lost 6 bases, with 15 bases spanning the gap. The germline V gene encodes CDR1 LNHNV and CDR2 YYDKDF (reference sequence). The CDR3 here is CATSRGRGWSAEAFF. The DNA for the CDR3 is TGTGCCACCAGCAGAGGGAGGGGATGGTCCGCTGAAGCTTTCTTT.

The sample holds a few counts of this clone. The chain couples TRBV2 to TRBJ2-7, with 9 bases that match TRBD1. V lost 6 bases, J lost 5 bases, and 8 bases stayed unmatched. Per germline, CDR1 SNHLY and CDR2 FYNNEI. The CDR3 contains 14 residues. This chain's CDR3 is CASRIQGASDEQYF. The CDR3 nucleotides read TGTGCCAGCAGGATACAGGGGGCAAGCGACGAGCAGTACTTC. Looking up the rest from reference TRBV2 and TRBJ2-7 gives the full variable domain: EPEVTQTPSHQVTQMGQEVILRCVPISNHLYFYWYRQILGQKVEFLVSFYNNEISEKSEIFDDQFSVERPDGSNFTLKIRSTKLEDSAMYFCASRIQGASDEQYFGPGTRLTVT.

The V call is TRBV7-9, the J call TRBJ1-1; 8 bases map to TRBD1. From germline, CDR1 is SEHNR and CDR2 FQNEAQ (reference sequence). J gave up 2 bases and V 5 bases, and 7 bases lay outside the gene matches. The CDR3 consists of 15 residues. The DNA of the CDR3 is TGTGCCAGCAGCCGTCCCAGGGGGCCCAACACTGAAGCTTTCTTT. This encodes CASSRPRGPNTEAFF. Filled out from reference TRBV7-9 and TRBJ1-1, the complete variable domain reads DTGVSQNPRHKITKRGQNVTFRCDPISEHNRLYWYRQTLGQGPEFLTYFQNEAQLEKSRLLSDRFSAERPKGSFSTLEIQRTEQGDSAMYLCASSRPRGPNTEAFFGQGTRLTVV.

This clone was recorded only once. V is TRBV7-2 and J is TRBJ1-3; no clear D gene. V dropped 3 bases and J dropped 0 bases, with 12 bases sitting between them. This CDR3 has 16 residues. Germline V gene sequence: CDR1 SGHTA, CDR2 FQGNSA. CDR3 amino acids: CASSLSPVGSGNTIYF. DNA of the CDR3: TGTGCCAGCAGCTTGAGTCCGGTCGGCTCTGGAAACACCATATATTTT.

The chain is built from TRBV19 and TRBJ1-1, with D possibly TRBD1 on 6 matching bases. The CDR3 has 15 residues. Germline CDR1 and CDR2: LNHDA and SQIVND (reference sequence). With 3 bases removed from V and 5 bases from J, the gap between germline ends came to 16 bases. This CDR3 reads CASSMAQGKFTEAFF. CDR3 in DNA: TGTGCCAGTAGTATGGCCCAGGGGAAGTTTACTGAAGCTTTCTTT.

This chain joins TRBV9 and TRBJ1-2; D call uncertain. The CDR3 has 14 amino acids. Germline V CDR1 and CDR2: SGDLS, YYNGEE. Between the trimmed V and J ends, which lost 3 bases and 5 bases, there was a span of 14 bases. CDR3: CASSAAGGSYGYTF. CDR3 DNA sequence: TGTGCCAGCAGCGCGGCGGGAGGCTCGTATGGCTACACCTTC.